The source of this TCR beta chain is a study of T cells in localized non-small cell lung cancer. TCRdb keeps only in-frame clones here, not all; method: immunoSEQ multiplex PCR. Among about 92,000 clones, roughly 93% were seen once, and the ten largest hold roughly 4%. This CDR3 is 12 amino acids long. CDR1 LNHDA and CDR2 SQIVND come from the germline V gene (reference sequence). V lost 10 bases and J 4 bases, leaving 13 bases between the germline ends. This chain links TRBV19 with TRBJ1-1, with D perhaps TRBD1 (6 bases). This receptor was obtained from a woman aged 35 to 75 with stage II squamous cell lung carcinoma. Sequenced here: PBMCs, sampled before any cancer treatment. The CDR3 is CATEGGGTEAFF. The CDR3, as DNA: TGTGCCACCGAGGGGGGAGGCACTGAAGCTTTCTTT.